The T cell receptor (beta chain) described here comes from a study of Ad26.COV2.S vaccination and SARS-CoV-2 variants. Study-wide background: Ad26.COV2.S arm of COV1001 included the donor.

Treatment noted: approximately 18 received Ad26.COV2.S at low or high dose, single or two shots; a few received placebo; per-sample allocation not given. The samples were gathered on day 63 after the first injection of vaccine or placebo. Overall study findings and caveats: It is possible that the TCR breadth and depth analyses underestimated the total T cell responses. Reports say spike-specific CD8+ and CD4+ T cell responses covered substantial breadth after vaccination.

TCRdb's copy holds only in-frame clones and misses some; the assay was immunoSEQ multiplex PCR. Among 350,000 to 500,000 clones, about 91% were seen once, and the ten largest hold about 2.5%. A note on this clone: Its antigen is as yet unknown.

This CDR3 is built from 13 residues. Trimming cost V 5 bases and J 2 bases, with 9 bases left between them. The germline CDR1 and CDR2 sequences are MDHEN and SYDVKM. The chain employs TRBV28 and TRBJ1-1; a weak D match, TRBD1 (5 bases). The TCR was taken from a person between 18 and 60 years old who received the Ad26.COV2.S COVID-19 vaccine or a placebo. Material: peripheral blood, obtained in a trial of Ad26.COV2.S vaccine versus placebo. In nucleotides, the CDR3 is TGTGCCAGCAGTCCAGGGTTCAACACTGAAGCTTTCTTT. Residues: CASSPGFNTEAFF. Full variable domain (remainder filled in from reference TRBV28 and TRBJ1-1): DVKVTQSSRYLVKRTGEKVFLECVQDMDHENMFWYRQDPGLGLRLIYFSYDVKMKEKGDIPEGYSVSREKKERFSLILESASTNQTSMYLCASSPGFNTEAFFGQGTRLTVV.